This TCR beta chain was captured in a study of control samples from healthy donors and cancer patients. V trimming: 3 bases; J trimming: 1 base; junction bases outside the gene matches: 5. This CDR3 has 16 residues. Germline CDR1 and CDR2: MGHRA and YSYEKL. Generated by immunoSEQ multiplex PCR, the TCRdb table keeps only in-frame clones and is missing some. The table shows tens of thousands of clones, with approximately 90% occurring only once. The specimen sequenced was PBMCs. The TCR originated in a man aged 30 to 45 with colorectal cancer. The rearrangement uses TRBV4-1 and TRBJ2-2; TRBD1 agrees at 7 bases. CDR3 nucleotide sequence: TGCGCCAGCAGCCATAACAGGGGCCTGAACACCGGGGAGCTGTTTTTT. Its protein is CASSHNRGLNTGELFF.